The 20 T cell receptor beta chains in this list originate from one sample, sequenced in a study of blood T cell repertoires in COVID-19 (TCRdb year 2020). Libraries were built with the immunoSEQ multiplex PCR assay. This is the immuneACCESS table as TCRdb keeps it, with only in-frame sequences that have V and J called. A part of the clones is gone; compared with another copy, unresolved V genes explain less than half, and the rest is unexplained. This sample holds some 90,000 clones; 65% to 90% were observed only once. The ten top clones hold over 15% of the sample. The sample comprised peripheral blood. The receptor source for this set is a woman aged 80 or over with acute or convalescent COVID-19.

The chain links TRBV5-5 to TRBJ1-2; 7 positions match TRBD1. J was trimmed by 5 bases and V by 0 bases; bases with no gene match: 7. This CDR3 is 15 amino acids long. CDR1 and CDR2 (germline): SGHKS, YYEKEE (reference sequence). This CDR3 is CASSLAWQGVYGYTF. The DNA of the CDR3 is TGTGCCAGCAGCTTGGCGTGGCAGGGGGTTTATGGCTACACCTTC.

CDR3 sequence reads: CASSLTSGGETQYF. In DNA, the CDR3 is TGTGCCAGCAGCTTAACTAGCGGGGGTGAGACCCAGTACTTC. This chain connects TRBV7-9 to TRBJ2-5, with 11 bases identical to TRBD2. Per germline, CDR1 SEHNR and CDR2 FQNEAQ (reference sequence). The CDR3 consists of 14 residues. J gave up 5 bases and V 2 bases, and 1 base lay outside the gene matches.

The CDR3 loop reads CASSPQRGWTGRYQETQYF. The CDR3 DNA follows: TGCGCCAGCAGCCCCCAAAGGGGTTGGACAGGTCGGTACCAAGAGACCCAGTACTTC. V gene TRBV5-1 combines with J gene TRBJ2-5; 7 bases match TRBD1. Germline CDR1 and CDR2: SGHRS and YFSETQ. V trimming: 4 bases; J trimming: 0 bases; junction bases outside the gene matches: 18. The CDR3 has 19 amino acids.

The CDR3 is CASSPPSEAGNTIYF. The CDR3, as DNA: TGTGCCAGCTCACCACCCAGTGAAGCTGGAAACACCATATATTTT. The chain has TRBV18 and TRBJ1-3; no firm D call. CDR1 and CDR2 (germline): KGHSH, LQKENI. The CDR3 covers 15 residues. The ends were cut back, 0 bases at V and 2 bases at J, with 8 bases in the middle.

DNA of the CDR3: TGTGCCATCCAGGGGGGACCACCTGGTTGGGGTGTTGAGCAGTTCTTC. Amino acid sequence: CAIQGGPPGWGVEQFF. The rearrangement links TRBV6-6 to TRBJ2-1; TRBD1 might be the D (7 bases). Trimming pared 10 bases from V and 9 bases from J, leaving 28 bases between. CDR3 length: 16 amino acids. Germline V CDR1 and CDR2: MNHNY, SVGAGI (reference sequence).

This clone turned up a few times. V usage is TRBV11-2 and J usage is TRBJ1-2; 8 bases line up with TRBD1. Germline-derived CDR1 and CDR2 are SGHAT and FQNNGV. Losses at the gene ends were 0 bases for V and 13 bases for J; bases not matched to a gene: 10. The CDR3 runs 14 residues. The CDR3 sequence is CASSLDWQGAESTF. CDR3 DNA sequence: TGTGCCAGCAGCTTAGATTGGCAGGGGGCGGAGAGCACCTTC.

V is TRBV7-2 and J is TRBJ1-3, with TRBD1 identical over 10 bases. CDR1 and CDR2 (germline): SGHTA, FQGNSA. The CDR3 runs to 16 residues. Losses at the gene ends were 5 bases for V and 4 bases for J; bases not matched to a gene: 8. The CDR3 sequence is CASSRADRGRGNTIYF. CDR3 coding DNA: TGTGCCAGCAGCCGCGCTGACAGGGGGCGCGGAAACACCATATATTTT.

In DNA form, the CDR3 reads TGTGCTAGTGGTTTGGCCCTTTCGGGGGACTCCTATAATTCACCCCTCCACTTT. Translated: CASGLALSGDSYNSPLHF. The chain recombines TRBV12-5 with TRBJ1-6, with D possibly being TRBD1 (5 bases). The V gene's germline CDR1 is LGHNT and CDR2 FRNRAP. V lost 1 base and J 0 bases, leaving 13 bases between the germline ends. The CDR3 sequence is 18 residues long. Full variable domain (outside the CDR3, taken from reference TRBV12-5 and TRBJ1-6): DARVTQTPRHKVTEMGQEVTMRCQPILGHNTVFWYRQTMMQGLELLAYFRNRAPLDDSGMPKDRFSAEMPDATLATLKIQPSEPRDSAVYFCASGLALSGDSYNSPLHFGNGTRLTVT.

This chain connects TRBV29-1 to TRBJ2-3; a possible D gene is TRBD1 (5 bases). The germline V and J ends were trimmed by 3 bases and 2 bases, with 6 bases remaining between them. From germline, CDR1 is SQVTM and CDR2 ANQGSEA. This CDR3 has 12 residues. The CDR3 DNA sequence: TGCAGCGTTGACAGGGACACAGATACGCAGTATTTT. Protein: CSVDRDTDTQYF.

DNA of the CDR3: TGTGCCAGCAGCCAAGATGGACAGGGAAAGGGCTATGGCTACACCTTC. This codes for CASSQDGQGKGYGYTF. The V and J genes are TRBV3-1 (or the pseudogene TRBV3-2) and TRBJ1-2; the match to TRBD1 covers 8 bases. CDR1 is LGHDT and CDR2 is YNNKEL in the germline V gene (reference sequence). CDR3 length: 16 amino acids. Germline trimming cut 0 bases from V and 4 bases from J; bases unmatched to any gene: 7.

There are a few counts of this clone. The chain carries TRBV3-1 (or the pseudogene TRBV3-2) and TRBJ2-7; 8 bases are a match to TRBD1. Germline V gene lookup returns CDR1 LGHDT and CDR2 YNNKEL (reference sequence). The trim removed 4 bases at V and 8 bases at J, leaving 7 bases unmatched. This CDR3 has 13 amino acids. The CDR3 is CASSPGQGGKQYF. The CDR3 DNA reads as TGTGCCAGCAGCCCCGGACAGGGCGGAAAGCAGTACTTC.

The chain uses TRBV4-1 and TRBJ1-2; the D gene is possibly TRBD1 (5 bases). The CDR3 is 15 residues long. V lost 0 bases and J lost 3, with 11 bases in between. In germline, CDR1 is MGHRA, CDR2 YSYEKL. The CDR3 region is CASSQDLSRDYGYTF. CDR3 nucleotides: TGCGCCAGCAGCCAAGATCTGAGCAGGGACTATGGCTACACCTTC.

V usage is TRBV5-1 and J usage is TRBJ2-2; 10 bases align to TRBD1. The CDR3 is 16 residues long. The V gene end was trimmed by 4 bases and the J gene end by 6 bases; junction bases not matched to a gene: 9. Per the germline V gene, CDR1 is SGHRS and CDR2 is YFSETQ. As DNA, the CDR3 is TGCGCCAGCAGCAGCCGACAGGGGGCGGTCGCCGGGGAGCTGTTTTTT. It yields the protein CASSSRQGAVAGELFF. Looking up the rest from reference TRBV5-1 and TRBJ2-2 gives the full variable domain: KAGVTQTPRYLIKTRGQQVTLSCSPISGHRSVSWYQQTPGQGLQFLFEYFSETQRNKGNFPGRFSGRQFSNSRSEMNVSTLELGDSALYLCASSSRQGAVAGELFFGEGSRLTVL.

The chain uses TRBV11-3 and TRBJ1-4; D not resolved. The germline V gene encodes CDR1 SGHNT and CDR2 YENEEA. V was pared by 4 bases and J by 2 bases, with 14 bases between. The CDR3 has 16 residues. The CDR3: CASSSGSRSTNEKLFF. The CDR3 nucleotides are TGTGCCAGCAGCTCTGGTTCGCGTTCCACTAATGAAAAACTGTTTTTT.

The chain couples TRBV6-5 to TRBJ1-5, with TRBD1 matching over 7 bases. This CDR3 has 14 residues. Unmatched junction bases numbered 4, after V lost 4 bases and J lost 4 bases. Looked up from germline, CDR1 is MNHEY and CDR2 is SVGAGI. The chain's CDR3 is CASSSEGANQPQHF. CDR3 sequence (DNA): TGTGCCAGCAGTTCTGAGGGGGCAAATCAGCCCCAGCATTTT.

In DNA, the CDR3 is TGTGCCCACCAGGGGAAGGCTGGCTACACCTTC. As protein: CAHQGKAGYTF. The chain recombines TRBV6-6 with TRBJ1-2; TRBD1 is a possible D gene (6 bases). V was cut by 11 bases and J by 7 bases, with 14 bases left in between. This CDR3 has 11 amino acids. Germline V gives CDR1 MNHNY, CDR2 SVGAGI (reference sequence).

The CDR3 DNA sequence: TGCGCCAGCAGCTTGCGATCAGTGAACACTGAAGCTTTCTTT. Its protein product is CASSLRSVNTEAFF. The rearrangement joins TRBV5-1 to TRBJ1-1; D remains ambiguous. The V gene lost 1 base and the J gene lost 0 bases, with 7 bases spanning the gap. Germline assignment: CDR1 SGHRS and CDR2 YFSETQ. The CDR3 runs 14 residues. The whole variable domain, filled in from reference TRBV5-1 and TRBJ1-1, reads KAGVTQTPRYLIKTRGQQVTLSCSPISGHRSVSWYQQTPGQGLQFLFEYFSETQRNKGNFPGRFSGRQFSNSRSEMNVSTLELGDSALYLCASSLRSVNTEAFFGQGTRLTVV.

The rearrangement links TRBV10-3 to TRBJ2-7; possible D gene TRBD2, 7 bases. Germline V gives CDR1 ENHRY, CDR2 SYGVKD. The CDR3 runs to 16 residues. The germline V and J ends were trimmed by 2 bases and 6 bases, with 20 bases remaining between them. This CDR3 is CAISEGRGGQFGEQYF. The CDR3, as DNA: TGTGCCATCAGTGAGGGGAGGGGGGGCCAGTTCGGCGAGCAGTACTTC.

This clone occurred once. This chain joins TRBV2 and TRBJ1-6; 12 nucleotides agree with TRBD1. V was pared by 7 bases and J by 11 bases, with 12 bases of the junction left unmatched. Germline lookup yields CDR1 SNHLY and CDR2 FYNNEI. CDR3 length: 16 residues. CDR3 nucleotides: TGTGCCAGCACCATAGGGACAGGGGGCTCGACGACACCCCTCCACTTT. Translation: CASTIGTGGSTTPLHF.

V gene TRBV27 combines with J gene TRBJ1-2; D call uncertain. Trimming pared 6 bases from V and 6 bases from J, leaving 14 bases between. Looked up from germline, CDR1 is MNHEY and CDR2 is SMNVEV (reference sequence). The CDR3 is 13 amino acids. Written as DNA, the CDR3 is TGTGCCAGCAGCCCGCGCTTCATGGATGGCTACACCTTC. Protein product: CASSPRFMDGYTF.